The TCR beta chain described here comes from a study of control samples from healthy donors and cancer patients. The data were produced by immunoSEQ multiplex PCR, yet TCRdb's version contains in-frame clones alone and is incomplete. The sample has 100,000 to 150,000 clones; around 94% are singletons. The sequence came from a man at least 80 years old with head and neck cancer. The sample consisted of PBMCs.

The CDR3 here is CASSLDSNTEAFF. The CDR3 bases are TGTGCCAGCAGCTTAGACTCGAACACTGAAGCTTTCTTT. The chain links TRBV7-2 to TRBJ1-1, with no clear D. The length of the CDR3 is 13 residues. V was trimmed by 1 base and J by 1 base, leaving 4 bases between them. The V gene's germline CDR1 is SGHTA and CDR2 FQGNSA.